This T cell receptor (beta chain) was profiled in a study of cytomegalovirus exposure and HLA in healthy donors. Study outcomes and limitations: Being productive about 90% or about 30% of the time was typical of most TCR beta V segments in an earlier analysis.

For this clone: Its antigen remains unidentified.

J gave up 4 bases and V 4 bases, and 5 bases lay outside the gene matches. CDR3 size: 14 residues. The germline gives CDR1 SGDLS, CDR2 YYNGEE. The PCR employed 60 Vbeta primers together with 13 Jbeta primers. The assay was immunoSEQ multiplex PCR, and TCRdb's table has in-frame clones only and misses some. The sample holds more than 85,000 clones, less than 90% seen once. What was sequenced was PBMCs. The gene calls are TRBV9 and TRBJ1-3, with 7 positions matching TRBD1. This clonotype originated in a middle-aged man in good health and CMV-seronegative. This CDR3 is CASSPGGHGNTIYF. The CDR3 nucleotides read TGTGCCAGCAGCCCAGGGGGACACGGAAACACCATATATTTT.